A selection of T cell receptor beta chains follows, all from one sample in a study of response to subunit inactivated influenza vaccine. Each CDR3 protein gets one entry after TCRdb re-called the RT-PCR reads with MiXCR. The data contain about 570,000 distinct CDR3 sequences, around 11% of them singletons. This sample was shared with a second study, whose subject was T cells expressing NK-cell markers.

Here the sequenced sample was PBMCs from blood, taken on the day of vaccination. The receptors originated from a man between 45 and 60 years old who received an inactivated influenza vaccine. Each CDR3 is given with its conserved first and last residue. A D gene is named only where the DNA matches it firmly. Only part of the rows carry a size: once, few, many, or a class if the clone is expanded.

cdr3_nt cdr3_aa v_call d_call j_call clone_size
TGCGCCAGCAGCCCGGAGGGGCATGAGCAGTTCTTC CASSPEGHEQFF TRBV5-1 . TRBJ2-1 many
TGTGCCAGCAGCCAAGGGGAGGGCTGGTATGAGCAGTTCTTC CASSQGEGWYEQFF TRBV3-1 TRBD2 TRBJ2-1 many
TGCAGTGCTAGTAAACGGGCCACCTACGAGCAGTACTTC CSASKRATYEQYF TRBV20-1 . TRBJ2-7 few
TGTGCCAGCAGCCCTAGGGAGGGGGCTGGCTACGAGCAGTACTTC CASSPREGAGYEQYF TRBV11-2 . TRBJ2-7 few
TGCGCCAGCAGCTTGGCCATCGGACAGGGTTCCTACGAGCAGTACTTC CASSLAIGQGSYEQYF TRBV5-1 TRBD1 TRBJ2-7 few
TGTGCCTGGATTCGCAGGACAGGGGGCCACGAGCAGTACTTC CAWIRRTGGHEQYF TRBV30 TRBD1 TRBJ2-7 few
TGTGCCAGCAGTTTACTCGGGACAGGGTCCGTCGAGCAGTACTTC CASSLLGTGSVEQYF TRBV27 TRBD1 TRBJ2-7 .
TGTGCCAGCAGCCCTCGGACAGGGGAGGCTGGAAACACCATATATTTT CASSPRTGEAGNTIYF TRBV3-1 TRBD1 TRBJ1-3 many
TGTGCCAGCAAGGGACTAGCAAGGGGCCTTGAGCAGTCCTTC CASKGLARGLEQSF TRBV28 TRBD2 TRBJ2-1 .
TGTGCCAGCAGCTTAGAGTTGGGCAGAGGTTGGGGTAACACTGAAGCTTTCTTT CASSLELGRGWGNTEAFF TRBV11-2 . TRBJ1-1 .
TGTGCCAGCAGTCATGCCGTCGGGCATCAGCCCCAGCATTTT CASSHAVGHQPQHF TRBV12-3/TRBV12-4 . TRBJ1-5 .
TGTGCCAGCAGGCGTTCGGGAGGTACGCTCCATCAGCCCCAGCATTTT CASRRSGGTLHQPQHF TRBV6-1 . TRBJ1-5 many
TGCAGTTCGGTTCCATGGGCGGGAGGGCCTTACGAGCAGTACTTC CSSVPWAGGPYEQYF TRBV20-1 TRBD2 TRBJ2-7 few
TGCAGCGTTGAAACCTGGGACACCAACCAAGAGACCCAGTACTTC CSVETWDTNQETQYF TRBV29-1 . TRBJ2-5 .
TGCGCCAGCAGCCGACTAGCGGGAGCCGGGGAGCTGTTTTTT CASSRLAGAGELFF TRBV5-1 TRBD2 TRBJ2-2 .
TGTGCCAGCAGCTTTTATGAAGGACCGAACACCGGGGAGCTGTTTTTT CASSFYEGPNTGELFF TRBV7-9 . TRBJ2-2 many
TGTGCCAGCACAGGGGATGGCGGGACCCAGTACTTC CASTGDGGTQYF TRBV6-6 . TRBJ2-5 .
TGTGCCAGCAGTTACGACCGTGGTTCACCCCTCCACTTT CASSYDRGSPLHF TRBV6-5 . TRBJ1-6 .
TGTGCCACCAGTGATGCTTGGACTAGCGGGGGACCAGATACGCAGTATTTT CATSDAWTSGGPDTQYF TRBV24-1 TRBD2 TRBJ2-3 .
TGCGCCAGCAGACCAGGTTCAAGCTCTGGAAACACCATATATTTT CASRPGSSSGNTIYF TRBV4-3 . TRBJ1-3 few
TGCGCCAGCAGCAACCGCGGAGGGCCAGAGACCCAGTACTTC CASSNRGGPETQYF TRBV4-1 . TRBJ2-5 many
TGCGCCAGCAGCCAACACCTTGCCCAGGGCGGTATCCCCGCGGGAAACACTGAAGCTTTCTTT CASSQHLAQGGIPAGNTEAFF TRBV4-1 . TRBJ1-1 many
TGCAGTGCTAGTAGTGGGGGAAATCAGCCCCAGCATTTT CSASSGGNQPQHF TRBV20-1 . TRBJ1-5 .
TGTGCCAGCAGCAGGACTAGCGACTTTTACAATGAGCAGTTCTTC CASSRTSDFYNEQFF TRBV28 TRBD2 TRBJ2-1 .
TGTGCCAGCAGCTTAGACAGGGGTAGAACTTACAATGAGCAGTTCTTC CASSLDRGRTYNEQFF TRBV7-3 TRBD1 TRBJ2-1 .
TGCGCCAGCAGCCAAGTCCCCCTTAGCGGGAGCTCCTACAATGAGCAGTTCTTC CASSQVPLSGSSYNEQFF TRBV4-3 TRBD2 TRBJ2-1 .
TGTGCCAGCAGTTTAATATTTAGGGGGGAGACCCAGTACTTC CASSLIFRGETQYF TRBV27 . TRBJ2-5 .
TGCGCCAGCAGCCAAGGAAGGGGACGGGTAATAACCGGGGAGCTGTTTTTT CASSQGRGRVITGELFF TRBV4-1 . TRBJ2-2 few
TGCGCCAGCAGCCGAAAGAGTTTGGAGATGAACACTGAAGCTTTCTTT CASSRKSLEMNTEAFF TRBV4-1 . TRBJ1-1 .
TGCAGTGCTAGAGCCCTAGGGACAGTGAAACCCTACGAGCAGTACTTC CSARALGTVKPYEQYF TRBV20-1 TRBD1 TRBJ2-7 many
TGCAGTGCCGGCCGGGACAGGGGCGACGAGCAGTACTTC CSAGRDRGDEQYF TRBV20-1 TRBD1 TRBJ2-7 few
TGTGCCACCAGTGATTTGCGTACTAGCGGGATTACCGGGGAGCTGTTTTTT CATSDLRTSGITGELFF TRBV24-1 TRBD2 TRBJ2-2 few
TGTGCCAGCAGCTTCCAGATATCGGACCAAGAGACCCAGTACTTC CASSFQISDQETQYF TRBV5-8 . TRBJ2-5 .
TGTGCCAGCAGCGTAGATTGGCGGGACCGCACAGATACGCAGTATTTT CASSVDWRDRTDTQYF TRBV9 . TRBJ2-3 few
TGTGCCTACAAGGACAGCATGAACACTGAAGCTTTCTTT CAYKDSMNTEAFF TRBV12-3/TRBV12-4 . TRBJ1-1 .
TGTGCCAGCAGCCCTTGGCCGGACAGCGAGCAGTACTTC CASSPWPDSEQYF TRBV7-6 . TRBJ2-7 few